This T cell receptor (beta chain) appears in the sequencing data of a study of blood T cell repertoires in COVID-19. Study background: Whether acute or convalescent, the COVID-19 samples came from the United States, Italy and Spain.

This CDR3 comprises 13 residues. Looked up from germline, CDR1 is SGHVS and CDR2 is FQNEAQ. The V gene lost 0 bases and the J gene lost 3 bases, with 6 bases spanning the gap. The protocol was immunoSEQ multiplex PCR, while the TCRdb copy is restricted to in-frame clones and leaves out a portion. The table records 300,000 or so clones, 85% of them present only once. The TCR sequence derives from a woman in her fifties or sixties with active or convalescent COVID-19. Material for sequencing was peripheral blood. J is TRBJ2-7 and V is TRBV7-8; the D is unclear. CDR3 region: CASSLAGGYEQYF. For the CDR3, the DNA is TGTGCCAGCAGCTTAGCCGGCGGCTACGAGCAGTACTTC.